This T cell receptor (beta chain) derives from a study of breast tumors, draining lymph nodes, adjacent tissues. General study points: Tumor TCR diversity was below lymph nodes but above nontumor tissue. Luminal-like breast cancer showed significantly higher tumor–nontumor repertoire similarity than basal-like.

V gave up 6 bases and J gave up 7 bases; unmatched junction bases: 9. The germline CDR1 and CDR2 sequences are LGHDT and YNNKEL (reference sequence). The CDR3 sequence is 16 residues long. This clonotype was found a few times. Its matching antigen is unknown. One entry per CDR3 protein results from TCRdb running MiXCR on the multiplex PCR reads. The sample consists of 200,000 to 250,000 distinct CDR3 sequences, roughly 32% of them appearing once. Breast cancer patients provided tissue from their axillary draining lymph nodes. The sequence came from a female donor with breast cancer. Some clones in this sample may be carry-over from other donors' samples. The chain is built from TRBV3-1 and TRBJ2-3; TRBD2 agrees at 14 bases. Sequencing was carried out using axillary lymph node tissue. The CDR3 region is CASSSGTSGSRYTQYF. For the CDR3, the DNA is TGTGCCAGCAGTTCCGGGACTAGCGGGAGTAGGTATACGCAGTATTTT.